These 20 T cell receptor beta chains were sequenced from one sample in a study of blood T cell repertoires in COVID-19. Assay used: immunoSEQ multiplex PCR; TCRdb lists only in-frame clones, some missing. This table holds about 90,000 clones, 75% to 90% found once. Input material: peripheral blood. Source of these receptors: a man of 80 years or more with acute or convalescent COVID-19.

V and J are TRBV7-9 and TRBJ2-5, with TRBD1 as a possible D gene (6 bases). V dropped 5 bases and J dropped 2 bases, with 15 bases sitting between them. The CDR3 is 15 amino acids. CDR1 and CDR2 (germline): SEHNR, FQNEAQ (reference sequence). The CDR3 reads CASSGVDRKQETQYF. CDR3 sequence (DNA): TGTGCCAGCAGCGGGGTTGACAGGAAACAAGAGACCCAGTACTTC.

The chain recombines TRBV15 with TRBJ2-5; 8 bases line up with TRBD1. The CDR3 is 14 residues long. The J segment lost 1 base and the V segment lost 3 bases, leaving 1 base of the junction unmatched. CDR1 is LNHNV, CDR2 YYDKDF, per germline (reference sequence). CDR3 protein: CATSRDRAQETQYF. The DNA for the CDR3 is TGTGCCACCAGCAGGGACAGGGCCCAAGAGACCCAGTACTTC.

The chain links TRBV9 to TRBJ2-7; D remains ambiguous. The CDR3 is made up of 16 amino acids. The V gene lost 1 base and the J gene lost 3 bases, with 17 bases spanning the gap. Germline loops: CDR1 SGDLS, CDR2 YYNGEE. CDR3 sequence (DNA): TGTGCCAGCAGCGTATCTATACCCCCGATCAACTACGAGCAGTACTTC. Residues: CASSVSIPPINYEQYF.

The J gene is TRBJ2-1, the V gene TRBV30; 13 bases line up with TRBD2. The CDR3 runs to 15 residues. Germline assignment: CDR1 GTSNPN and CDR2 SVGIG (reference sequence). V lost 0 bases to trimming and J lost 9 bases; unmatched junction nucleotides: 5. CDR3: CAWSVGLAGATEQFF. Here the CDR3 DNA reads TGTGCCTGGAGTGTAGGACTAGCGGGAGCTACTGAGCAGTTCTTC.

This clone was seen just once. The J gene is TRBJ2-6, the V gene TRBV7-9; D not certain. Trimming cost V 1 base and J 0 bases, with 4 bases left between them. The germline CDR1 and CDR2 sequences are SEHNR and FQNEAQ (reference sequence). The CDR3 consists of 15 residues. The CDR3 DNA follows: TGTGCCAGCAGCTTAGGGCACTCTGGGGCCAACGTCCTGACTTTC. This gives the protein CASSLGHSGANVLTF.

The chain's CDR3 is CASSGPGYSNQPQHF. The DNA for the CDR3 is TGTGCCAGCAGCGGCCCGGGGTATAGCAATCAGCCCCAGCATTTT. V is TRBV7-3 and J is TRBJ1-5; D not certain. Trimming shortened V by 5 bases and J by 0 bases, and 11 bases separated the two germline ends. The CDR3 sequence is 15 residues long. Germline V gives CDR1 SGHTA, CDR2 FQGTGA. The whole variable domain, filled in from reference TRBV7-3 and TRBJ1-5, reads GAGVSQTPSNKVTEKGKYVELRCDPISGHTALYWYRQSLGQGPEFLIYFQGTGAADDSGLPNDRFFAVRPEGSVSTLKIQRTERGDSAVYLCASSGPGYSNQPQHFGDGTRLSIL.

The chain couples TRBV7-2 to TRBJ2-1; 8 positions agree with TRBD2. The CDR3 contains 15 residues. The V gene's germline CDR1 is SGHTA and CDR2 FQGNSA. Trimming took 2 bases from V and 7 from J; bases not matched to a gene: 7. CDR3 protein: CASSLRAGARNEQFF. In DNA form, the CDR3 reads TGTGCCAGCAGCTTACGAGCGGGAGCTCGAAATGAGCAGTTCTTC. The variable domain in full, completed from reference TRBV7-2 and TRBJ2-1, reads GAGVSQSPSNKVTEKGKDVELRCDPISGHTALYWYRQSLGQGLEFLIYFQGNSAPDKSGLPSDRFSAERTGGSVSTLTIQRTQQEDSAVYLCASSLRAGARNEQFFGPGTRLTVL.

The chain combines TRBV6-6 with TRBJ2-1; 7 bases line up with TRBD1. The CDR3 has 14 residues. CDR1 is MNHNY and CDR2 is SVGAGI in the germline V gene (reference sequence). V was clipped by 3 bases and J by 4 bases; unmatched bases: 3. The CDR3 is CASSYRDRYNEQFF. CDR3 coding DNA: TGTGCCAGCAGTTATAGGGACAGATACAATGAGCAGTTCTTC.

V gene TRBV5-1 combines with J gene TRBJ2-1, with 13 nucleotides matching TRBD2. CDR3 length: 15 amino acids. Per the germline V gene, CDR1 is SGHRS and CDR2 is YFSETQ. V trimming: 7 bases; J trimming: 11 bases; junction bases outside the gene matches: 12. DNA for the CDR3: TGCGCCAGCCACCATCCCGGGACTAGCGGGGATAAGCAGTTCTTC. Translating it yields CASHHPGTSGDKQFF.

J is TRBJ1-6 and V is TRBV9; no clear D gene. This CDR3 is 15 amino acids long. The ends were cut back, 3 bases at V and 10 bases at J, with 17 bases in the middle. In germline, CDR1 is SGDLS, CDR2 YYNGEE. The CDR3, as DNA: TGTGCCAGCAGCGCCACGAGGGAGGAATCCTCACCCCTCCACTTT. Protein sequence: CASSATREESSPLHF. Supplemented by reference TRBV9 and TRBJ1-6, the full variable domain reads DSGVTQTPKHLITATGQRVTLRCSPRSGDLSVYWYQQSLDQGLQFLIQYYNGEERAKGNILERFSAQQFPDLHSELNLSSLELGDSALYFCASSATREESSPLHFGNGTRLTVT.

This clone was recorded only once. J is TRBJ2-5 and V is TRBV10-3; no reliable D call. The CDR3 runs 14 residues. Germline V gene data show CDR1 as ENHRY and CDR2 as SYGVKD. The germline V and J ends were trimmed by 1 base and 2 bases, with 8 bases remaining between them. The CDR3 coding sequence is TGTGCCATCAGTGAGTTCGGCGGTCAAGAGACCCAGTACTTC. It translates to CAISEFGGQETQYF.

In DNA, the CDR3 is TGCGCCAGCAGCCGACAGGGAGGAACTGAAGCTTTCTTT. This gives the protein CASSRQGGTEAFF. The J gene is TRBJ1-1, the V gene TRBV5-1; 7 nucleotides align to TRBD1. The CDR3 covers 13 residues. V lost 4 bases to trimming and J lost 5 bases; unmatched junction nucleotides: 5. Germline V gene sequence: CDR1 SGHRS, CDR2 YFSETQ.

The chain joins TRBV5-1 to TRBJ1-1; D might be TRBD1 (6 bases). The CDR3 has 14 residues. Germline CDR1 SGHRS, CDR2 YFSETQ. Trimming removed 1 base from V and 4 bases from J, with 11 bases in between. The CDR3 protein is CASSLTGQGTEAFF. CDR3 coding DNA: TGCGCCAGCAGCTTGACAGGGCAGGGCACTGAAGCTTTCTTT.

The chain couples TRBV2 to TRBJ1-6; TRBD1 matches 8 bases. The CDR3 consists of 15 residues. The ends lost 8 bases at V and 10 bases at J; junction bases unmatched: 13. CDR1 is SNHLY and CDR2 is FYNNEI in the germline V gene. CDR3 nucleotide sequence: TGTGCCAGCTTGTATCAAAGGACAGGGCGGTCACCCCTCCACTTT. It specifies CASLYQRTGRSPLHF.

CDR3 nucleotides: TGTGCCAGCAGAGCGGGACTTTCGAACACCGGGGAGCTGTTTTTT. This sequence encodes CASRAGLSNTGELFF. The chain employs TRBV6-6 and TRBJ2-2, with 7 bases matching TRBD2. Germline V CDR1 and CDR2: MNHNY, SVGAGI (reference sequence). The V segment lost 6 bases and the J segment 0 bases; nucleotides outside the gene matches: 4. The CDR3 covers 15 residues.

The chain recombines TRBV15 with TRBJ2-7, with D perhaps matching TRBD1 (6 bases). CDR1 is LNHNV and CDR2 is YYDKDF in the germline V gene (reference sequence). V was pared by 0 bases and J by 6 bases, with 9 bases between. The CDR3 totals 13 residues. The CDR3 is CATSRETGLEQYF. The CDR3 region has the DNA TGTGCCACCAGCAGAGAAACAGGGCTCGAGCAGTACTTC.

The chain is built from TRBV4-3 and TRBJ1-1; TRBD1 aligns across 7 bases. The CDR3 sequence is 14 residues long. The germline V gene has CDR1 LGHNA and CDR2 YSLEER. Trimming at V came to 1 base and at J to 1 base, leaving 0 bases not matched to a gene. CDR3 loop: CASSQGDRNTEAFF. The CDR3 nucleotides are TGCGCCAGCAGCCAAGGGGACAGGAACACTGAAGCTTTCTTT.

This rearrangement joins TRBV12-3 or TRBV12-4 to TRBJ1-2, with no clear D. V was shortened by 2 bases and J by 7 bases, with 5 bases between the two germline ends. The CDR3 has 11 residues. The CDR3 sequence is CASSLQSGYTF. CDR3 nucleotide sequence: TGTGCCAGCAGTTTACAATCTGGCTACACCTTC.

CDR3 loop: CASSVGGNGANVLTF. In DNA form, the CDR3 reads TGTGCCAGCAGCGTAGGAGGGAATGGGGCCAACGTCCTGACTTTC. This sequence joins TRBV9 and TRBJ2-6; a possible D gene is TRBD2 (5 bases). The CDR3 runs to 15 residues. CDR1 is SGDLS and CDR2 is YYNGEE in the germline V gene. With 0 bases removed from V and 3 bases from J, the gap between germline ends came to 7 bases.

The CDR3 nucleotides are TGCGCCAGCAGGTACGAGACAGGCCGAGAGGGGTCCTACAATGAGCAGTTCTTC. It encodes CASRYETGREGSYNEQFF. The chain carries TRBV23-1 and TRBJ2-1; tentatively, D is TRBD1 (6 bases). TRBV23-1 is an ORF, and what it does is uncertain. V was pared by 6 bases and J by 1 base, with 22 bases between. The CDR3 covers 18 residues.